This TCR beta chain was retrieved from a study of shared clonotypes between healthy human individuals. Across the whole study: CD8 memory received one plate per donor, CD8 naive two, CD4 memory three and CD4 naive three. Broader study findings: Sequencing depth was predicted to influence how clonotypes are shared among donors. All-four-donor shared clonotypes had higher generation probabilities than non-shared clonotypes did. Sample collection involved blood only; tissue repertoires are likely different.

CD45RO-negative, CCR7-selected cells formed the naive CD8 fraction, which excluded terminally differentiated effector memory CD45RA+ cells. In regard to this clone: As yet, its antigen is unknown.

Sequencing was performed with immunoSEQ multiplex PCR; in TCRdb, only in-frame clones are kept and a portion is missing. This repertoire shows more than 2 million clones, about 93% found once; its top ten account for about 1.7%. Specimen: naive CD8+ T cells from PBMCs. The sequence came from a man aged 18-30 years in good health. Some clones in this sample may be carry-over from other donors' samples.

The CDR3 spells CASSQVGGIAKNIQYF. CDR3 DNA: TGTGCCAGCAGCCAAGTCGGCGGGATAGCCAAAAACATTCAGTACTTC. The J gene is TRBJ2-4, the V gene TRBV14, with D maybe TRBD2 (6 bases). Germline CDR1 is SGHDN and CDR2 is FVKESK. V lost 1 base to trimming and J lost 0 bases, with 10 bases between them. The CDR3 has 16 residues.